This passage covers 6 T cell receptor beta chains from one sample sequenced in a study of blood T cells in healthy people across ages. A second roughly 6 to 11 cycle PCR used barcoded and J-beta primers. MiXCR, run by TCRdb on the 5' RACE reads, gives a single entry per CDR3 protein. The sample lists approximately 700,000 distinct CDR3 sequences; roughly 30% were seen once. Sequencing was done on a sample of blood. These receptors were taken from a woman older than 75 in good health.

About this clonotype itself: This sequence may be a read error, since a much larger clone differs from it by one base. The genes are TRBV7-9 and TRBJ2-3; possible D gene TRBD1, 6 bases. The CDR3 runs 16 residues. Trimming cost V 0 bases and J 5 bases, with 15 bases left between them. The germline CDR1 and CDR2 sequences are SEHNR and FQNEAQ (reference sequence). The DNA of the CDR3 is TGTGCCAGCAGCTTAGCGACGACAGGTTCCATAGATACGCAGTATTTT. The encoded protein is CASSLATTGSIDTQYF.

This clonotype has just a few counts. With a much larger clone just one base away, this may be a read error. The chain has TRBV5-1 and TRBJ2-1; 7 nucleotides match TRBD1. The CDR3 is made up of 16 amino acids. The V segment lost 0 bases and the J segment 7 bases; nucleotides outside the gene matches: 10. From germline, CDR1 is SGHRS and CDR2 YFSETQ. The CDR3, as DNA: TGCGCCAGCAGCTTGGCCGGTGGACAGGCTATGAATGAGCAGTTCTTC. Translation: CASSLAGGQAMNEQFF.

The table lists this clonotype with a few counts. Being one base from a much bigger clone, this may be a read error. J is TRBJ2-7 and V is TRBV2, with TRBD1 matching 8 bases. The J call may be wrong; the DNA end is better matched by TRBJ2-5. From germline, CDR1 is SNHLY and CDR2 FYNNEI. The CDR3 totals 14 residues. The CDR3 region is CTSSSRTGKETQYF. In nucleotides, the CDR3 is TGTACCAGCAGTTCCAGGACAGGGAAAGAGACCCAGTACTTC.

There are many counts of this clonotype. The gene calls are TRBV27 and TRBJ2-5, with 9 nucleotides matching TRBD1. Germline CDR1 is MNHEY and CDR2 is SMNVEV (reference sequence). CDR3 length: 15 residues. The trim removed 4 bases at V and 3 bases at J, leaving 6 bases unmatched. In nucleotides, the CDR3 is TGTGCCAGCAGTTCACAGGGGGCTGGGAAAGAGACCCAGTACTTC. It is translated as CASSSQGAGKETQYF.

This clonotype was observed a handful of times. The chain combines TRBV9 with TRBJ1-4, with D maybe TRBD1 (6 bases). With 0 bases removed from V and 7 bases from J, the gap between germline ends came to 13 bases. This CDR3 region has 15 residues. Germline V CDR1 and CDR2: SGDLS, YYNGEE. The DNA for the CDR3 is TGTGCCAGCAGCGTAGATCAGGGGCGACGTGAAAAACTGTTTTTT. This codes for CASSVDQGRREKLFF.

This clonotype was observed at least ten times. Germline and junction disagree at one end, which may indicate a read error. This chain joins TRBV5-1 and TRBJ1-1; D not resolved. The germline CDR1 and CDR2 sequences are SGHRS and YFSETQ. This CDR3 is 14 amino acids long. The CDR3 here is CASSLAGMNTEAFF. CDR3 DNA: TGTGCCAGCAGCTTAGCAGGAATGAACACTGAAGCTTTCTTT.